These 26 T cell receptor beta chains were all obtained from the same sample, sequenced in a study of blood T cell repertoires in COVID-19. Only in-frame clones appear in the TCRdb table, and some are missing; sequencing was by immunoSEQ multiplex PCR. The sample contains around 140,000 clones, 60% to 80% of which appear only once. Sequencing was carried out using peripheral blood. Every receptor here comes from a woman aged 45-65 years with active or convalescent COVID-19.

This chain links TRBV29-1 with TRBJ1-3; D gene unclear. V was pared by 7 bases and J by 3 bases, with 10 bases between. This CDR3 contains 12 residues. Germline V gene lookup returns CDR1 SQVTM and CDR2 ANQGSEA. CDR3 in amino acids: CSAQTNGNTIYF. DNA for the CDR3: TGCAGCGCGCAGACTAATGGAAACACCATATATTTT.

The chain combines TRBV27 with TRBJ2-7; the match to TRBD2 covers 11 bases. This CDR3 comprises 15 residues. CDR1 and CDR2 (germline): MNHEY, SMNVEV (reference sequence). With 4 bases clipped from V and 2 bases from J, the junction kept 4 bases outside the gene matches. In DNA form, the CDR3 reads TGTGCCAGCAGTTCCCCGACTAGCGGGGCCTACGAGCAGTACTTC. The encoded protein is CASSSPTSGAYEQYF.

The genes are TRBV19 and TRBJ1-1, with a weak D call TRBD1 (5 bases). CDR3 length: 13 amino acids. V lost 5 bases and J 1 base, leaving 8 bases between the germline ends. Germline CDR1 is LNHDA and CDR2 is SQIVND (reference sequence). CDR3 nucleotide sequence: TGTGCCAGTAGTCCAGGGTGGAACACTGAAGCTTTCTTT. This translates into CASSPGWNTEAFF.

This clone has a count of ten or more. CDR3 DNA: TGTGCCAGCAGCTTAACCGCAGGGGGCAAGGTCTATGGCTACACCTTC. Protein product: CASSLTAGGKVYGYTF. The chain joins TRBV7-2 to TRBJ1-2, with 8 bases matching TRBD1. Germline lookup yields CDR1 SGHTA and CDR2 FQGNSA. V lost 2 bases, J lost 4 bases, and 9 bases stayed unmatched. There are 16 residues in the CDR3.

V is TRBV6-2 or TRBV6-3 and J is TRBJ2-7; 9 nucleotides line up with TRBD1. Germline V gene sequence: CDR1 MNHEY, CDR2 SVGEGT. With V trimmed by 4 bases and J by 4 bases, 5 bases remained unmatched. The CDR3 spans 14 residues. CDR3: CASSSGTGRYEQYF. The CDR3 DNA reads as TGTGCCAGCAGTTCCGGGACAGGGAGGTACGAGCAGTACTTC.

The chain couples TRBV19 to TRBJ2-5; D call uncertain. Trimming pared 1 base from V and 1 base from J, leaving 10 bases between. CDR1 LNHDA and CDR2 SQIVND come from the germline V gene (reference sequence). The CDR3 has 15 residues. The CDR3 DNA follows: TGTGCCAGTAGTATAGCCCAGGCCTTCCAAGAGACCCAGTACTTC. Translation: CASSIAQAFQETQYF.

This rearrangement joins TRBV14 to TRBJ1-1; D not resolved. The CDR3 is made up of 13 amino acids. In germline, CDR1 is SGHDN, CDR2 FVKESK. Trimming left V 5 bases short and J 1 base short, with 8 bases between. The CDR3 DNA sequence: TGTGCCAGCAGCTTCCCCTGGAACACTGAAGCTTTCTTT. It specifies CASSFPWNTEAFF.

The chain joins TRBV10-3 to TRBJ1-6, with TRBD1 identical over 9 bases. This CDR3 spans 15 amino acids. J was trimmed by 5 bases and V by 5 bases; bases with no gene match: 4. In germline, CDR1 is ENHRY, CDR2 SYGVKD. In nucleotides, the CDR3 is TGTGCCATCAGTCCGGGACAGGGCAATAATTCACCCCTCCACTTT. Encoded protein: CAISPGQGNNSPLHF.

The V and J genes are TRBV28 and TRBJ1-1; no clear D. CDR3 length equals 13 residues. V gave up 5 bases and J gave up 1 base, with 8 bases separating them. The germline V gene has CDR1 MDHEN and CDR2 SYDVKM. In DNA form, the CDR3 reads TGTGCCAGCAGTCCCACAAGGAACACTGAAGCTTTCTTT. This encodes CASSPTRNTEAFF.

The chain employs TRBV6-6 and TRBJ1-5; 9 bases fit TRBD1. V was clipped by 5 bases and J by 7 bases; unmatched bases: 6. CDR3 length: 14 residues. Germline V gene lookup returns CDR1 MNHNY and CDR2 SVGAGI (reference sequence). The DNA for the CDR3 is TGTGCCAGCAGTCGCCGGGACAGGGACCAGCCCCAGCATTTT. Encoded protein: CASSRRDRDQPQHF.

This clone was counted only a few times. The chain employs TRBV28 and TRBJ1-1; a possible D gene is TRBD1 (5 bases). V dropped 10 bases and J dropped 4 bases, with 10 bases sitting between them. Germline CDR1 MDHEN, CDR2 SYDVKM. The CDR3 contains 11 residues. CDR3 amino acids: CATGGFTEAFF. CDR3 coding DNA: TGTGCCACGGGGGGTTTCACTGAAGCTTTCTTT.

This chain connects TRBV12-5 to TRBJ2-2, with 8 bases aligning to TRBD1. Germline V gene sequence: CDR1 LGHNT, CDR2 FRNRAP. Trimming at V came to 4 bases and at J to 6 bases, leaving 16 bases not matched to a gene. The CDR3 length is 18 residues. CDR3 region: CASGSHWAGGAKAGELFF. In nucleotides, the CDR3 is TGTGCTAGTGGTTCCCATTGGGCAGGGGGCGCGAAGGCCGGGGAGCTGTTTTTT.

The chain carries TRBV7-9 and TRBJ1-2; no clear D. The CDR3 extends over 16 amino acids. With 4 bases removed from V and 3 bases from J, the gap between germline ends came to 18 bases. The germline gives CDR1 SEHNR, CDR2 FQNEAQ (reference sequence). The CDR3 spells CASSSEVGGGDYGYTF. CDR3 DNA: TGTGCCAGCAGCTCCGAGGTCGGAGGCGGAGACTATGGCTACACCTTC.

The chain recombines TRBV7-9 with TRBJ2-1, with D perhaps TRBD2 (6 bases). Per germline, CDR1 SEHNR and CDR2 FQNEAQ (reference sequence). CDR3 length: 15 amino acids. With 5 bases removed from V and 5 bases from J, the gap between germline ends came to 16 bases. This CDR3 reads CASSPSASANNEQFF. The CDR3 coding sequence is TGTGCCAGCAGCCCATCGGCTAGCGCTAACAATGAGCAGTTCTTC.

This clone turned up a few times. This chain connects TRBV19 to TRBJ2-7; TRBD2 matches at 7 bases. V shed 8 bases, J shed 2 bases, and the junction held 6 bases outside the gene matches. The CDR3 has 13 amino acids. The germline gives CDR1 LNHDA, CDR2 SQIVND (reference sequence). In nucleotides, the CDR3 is TGTGCCAGTGGGGGGGATTTCCCCTACGAGCAGTACTTC. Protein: CASGGDFPYEQYF.

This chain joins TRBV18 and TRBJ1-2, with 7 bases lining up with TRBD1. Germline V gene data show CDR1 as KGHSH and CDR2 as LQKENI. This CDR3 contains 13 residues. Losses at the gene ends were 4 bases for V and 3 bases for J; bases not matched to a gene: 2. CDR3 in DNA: TGTGCCAGCTCACGCCAGGGGGACTATGGCTACACCTTC. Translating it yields CASSRQGDYGYTF.

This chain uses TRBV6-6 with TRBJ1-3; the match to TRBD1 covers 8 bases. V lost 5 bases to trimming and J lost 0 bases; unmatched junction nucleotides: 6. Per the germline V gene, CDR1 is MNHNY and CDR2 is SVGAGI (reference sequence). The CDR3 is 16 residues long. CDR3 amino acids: CASSTWTGSSGNTIYF. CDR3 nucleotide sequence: TGTGCCAGCAGTACCTGGACAGGGTCCTCTGGAAACACCATATATTTT.

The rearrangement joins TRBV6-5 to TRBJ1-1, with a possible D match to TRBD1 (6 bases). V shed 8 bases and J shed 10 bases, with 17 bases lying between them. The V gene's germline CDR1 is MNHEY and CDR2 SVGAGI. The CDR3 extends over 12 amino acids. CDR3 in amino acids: CASHSGDTRAFF. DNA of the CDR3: TGTGCCAGCCACTCAGGGGACACGAGAGCTTTCTTT.

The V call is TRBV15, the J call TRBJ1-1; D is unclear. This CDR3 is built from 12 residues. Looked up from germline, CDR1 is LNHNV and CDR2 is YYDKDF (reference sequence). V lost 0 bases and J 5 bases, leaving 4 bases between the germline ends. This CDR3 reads CATSRDRTEAFF. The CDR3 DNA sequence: TGTGCCACCAGCAGAGATAGAACTGAAGCTTTCTTT.

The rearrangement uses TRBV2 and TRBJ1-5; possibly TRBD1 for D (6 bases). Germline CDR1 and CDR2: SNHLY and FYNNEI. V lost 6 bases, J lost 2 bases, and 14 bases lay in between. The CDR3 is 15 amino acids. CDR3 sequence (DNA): TGTGCCAGCAGAGGGGGGGCATCGGGCAATCAGCCCCAGCATTTT. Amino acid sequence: CASRGGASGNQPQHF.

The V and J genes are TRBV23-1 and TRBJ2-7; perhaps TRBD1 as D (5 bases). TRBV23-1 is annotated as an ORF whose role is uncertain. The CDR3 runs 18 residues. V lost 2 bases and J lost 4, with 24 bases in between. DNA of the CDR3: TGCGCCAGCAGTCAACCCTTAACTGACAGAGCGTTCTCTTACGAGCAGTACTTC. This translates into CASSQPLTDRAFSYEQYF.

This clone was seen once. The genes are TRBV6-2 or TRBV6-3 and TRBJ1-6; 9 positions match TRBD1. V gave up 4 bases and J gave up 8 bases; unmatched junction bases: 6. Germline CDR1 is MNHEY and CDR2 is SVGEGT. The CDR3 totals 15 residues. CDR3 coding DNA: TGTGCCAGCAGTTGGGGGACAGGGAATCATTCACCCCTCCACTTT. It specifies CASSWGTGNHSPLHF.

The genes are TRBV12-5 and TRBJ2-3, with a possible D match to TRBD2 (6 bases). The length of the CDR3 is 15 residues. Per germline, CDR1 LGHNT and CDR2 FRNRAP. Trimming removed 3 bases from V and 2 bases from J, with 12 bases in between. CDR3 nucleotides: TGTGCTAGTGGTTTAAGGTCGGGGGTCACAGATACGCAGTATTTT. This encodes CASGLRSGVTDTQYF.

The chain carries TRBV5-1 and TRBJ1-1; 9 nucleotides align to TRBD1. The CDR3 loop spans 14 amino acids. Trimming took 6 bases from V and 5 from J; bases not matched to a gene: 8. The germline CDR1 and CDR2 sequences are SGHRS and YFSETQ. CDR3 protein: CASTPTGGETEAFF. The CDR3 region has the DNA TGCGCCAGCACCCCGACAGGGGGAGAAACTGAAGCTTTCTTT. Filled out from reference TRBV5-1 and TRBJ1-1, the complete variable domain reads KAGVTQTPRYLIKTRGQQVTLSCSPISGHRSVSWYQQTPGQGLQFLFEYFSETQRNKGNFPGRFSGRQFSNSRSEMNVSTLELGDSALYLCASTPTGGETEAFFGQGTRLTVV.

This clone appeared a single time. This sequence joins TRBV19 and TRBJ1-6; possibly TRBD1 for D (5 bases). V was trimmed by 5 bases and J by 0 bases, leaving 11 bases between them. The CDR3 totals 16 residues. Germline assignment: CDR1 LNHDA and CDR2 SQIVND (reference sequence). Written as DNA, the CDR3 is TGTGCCAGTAGTCCCAGGGCTAGCTCCTATAATTCACCCCTCCACTTT. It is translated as CASSPRASSYNSPLHF.

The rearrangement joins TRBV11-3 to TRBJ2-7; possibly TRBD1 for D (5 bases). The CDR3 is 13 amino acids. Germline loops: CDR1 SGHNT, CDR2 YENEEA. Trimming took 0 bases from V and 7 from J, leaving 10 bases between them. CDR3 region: CASSLEAGREQYF. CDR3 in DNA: TGTGCCAGCAGCTTAGAGGCAGGGCGGGAGCAGTACTTC.